This T cell receptor (beta chain) was identified in a study of T-cell reconstitution after alpha-beta-depleted transplantation in children. Study-level findings and limits: Reports say that about two months after transplant, the alpha-beta T cells came out of several hundred graft clones that had expanded. T-cell counts and diversity were attributed mostly to newly produced T cells one year after transplant. Recipient T cells and thymic progenitors that survived were the source of the high TCRbeta diversity seen at day 60 in some patients.

For TCRbeta, the library was prepared with unique molecular identifiers. TCRdb re-called the PCR reads through MiXCR, storing one row per CDR3 protein. The sample consists of approximately 130,000 distinct CDR3 sequences, roughly 9% of them appearing once. The V and J ends lost 0 bases and 6 bases, in that order; junction bases with no gene match: 2. Germline CDR1 SGHRS, CDR2 YFSETQ. The CDR3 totals 15 residues. Of note for this clonotype: No antigen is known for it.

The sample was PBMCs, mostly from graft donor cells, taken 180 days after TCRalphabeta/CD19-depleted stem cell transplant. The source of this sequence is a girl under three years old who had a stem cell transplant for combined immunodeficiency, so the T cells may come from the graft donor. This chain links TRBV5-1 with TRBJ2-3, with 12 bases identical to TRBD2. This CDR3 reads CASSLGLAGVDTQYF. CDR3 sequence (DNA): TGCGCCAGCAGCTTGGGACTAGCGGGAGTGGATACGCAGTATTTT.